This T cell receptor (beta chain) was retrieved from a study of OX40 agonist ivuxolimab in advanced cancers. As for the study in general: The diagnoses of dose-escalation patients were hepatocellular carcinoma, melanoma, renal cell or head and neck cancer. Findings and limits, study-wide: Low levels of normalized T-cell clonal expansion also appeared in some nonresponders. CD4+ T cells averaged fewer expanded clones than CD8+ T cells. Clonal expansion was seen in CD4+ and CD8+ blood T cells by week 6 at 0.1 to 3.0 mg/kg.

On this clone: What it binds is not known.

Some clones are missing from TCRdb's copy, which holds only in-frame ones; the method was immunoSEQ multiplex PCR. The table lists tens of thousands of clones, about 88% of them singletons, with 0.25% to 0.3% in the top ten. Germline V gene data show CDR1 as MNHNS and CDR2 as SASEGT. The CDR3 is made up of 13 amino acids. Trimming took off 2 bases at V and 6 bases at J, with 8 bases between the two ends. This material consisted of CD4+ or CD8+ T cells sorted from blood, taken in a trial of the OX40 agonist ivuxolimab. The source is an adult with an advanced solid tumor such as melanoma, head and neck, liver or kidney cancer. The rearrangement links TRBV6-1 to TRBJ1-5; no firm D call. CDR3 sequence reads: CASSENYRQPQHF. The CDR3 DNA sequence: TGTGCCAGCAGTGAAAACTATCGTCAGCCCCAGCATTTT.